This T cell receptor beta chain was observed in a study of Ad26.COV2.S vaccination and SARS-CoV-2 variants. Study-wide findings and caveats: After vaccination, reports described spike-specific CD8+ and CD4+ T cell responses as showing substantial breadth. Across vaccine and placebo recipients, the breadth of non-spike TCRs was similar. Vaccinees displayed broader spike-specific TCR repertoires than placebo recipients. An underestimation of total T cell responses may have resulted from the TCR breadth and depth analyses.

Trimming shortened V by 2 bases and J by 2 bases, and 9 bases separated the two germline ends. From germline, CDR1 is KGHSH and CDR2 LQKENI. The CDR3 is 14 amino acids. Clones were read by immunoSEQ multiplex PCR, and TCRdb kept only the in-frame ones, dropping some. The repertoire holds around 86,000 clones, with roughly 84% as singletons. With respect to this clone: No antigen is known for it.

V usage is TRBV18 and J usage is TRBJ1-1; a possible D gene is TRBD1 (5 bases). The TCR originated in a human donor who had recovered from COVID-19. This specimen consisted of peripheral blood, obtained after recovery from COVID-19. The CDR3 region has the DNA TGTGCCAGCTCACCAAAGGGGAGTAACACTGAAGCTTTCTTT. Translating gives CASSPKGSNTEAFF.